The present T cell receptor (beta chain) was sequenced within a study of vaccination effects on CD4 cells after COVID-19. The junction had 9 bases not matched to a gene; V was cut back by 0 bases and J by 0 bases. Per the germline V gene, CDR1 is SGDLS and CDR2 is YYNGEE. This CDR3 has 18 amino acids. The method was immunoSEQ multiplex PCR; TCRdb's version includes in-frame clones alone and lacks a portion of them. The table lists 25,000 to 30,000 clones, over 65% of them singletons. Note on this clone: Its antigen is not known.

In the ViraFEST assay, antigen-specific CD4+ clonotypes were identified by expansion after peptide-pool stimulation. Following culture for more than 9 days, CD4+ T cells were isolated. No vaccinee had earlier SARS-CoV-2 infection, and nucleocapsid antibodies were negative. This TCR was recovered from a human donor who received a COVID-19 vaccine. The rearrangement links TRBV9 to TRBJ1-3, with 7 bases aligning to TRBD1. Sample: CD4+ T cells from PBMCs cultured with HCoV-NL63 spike peptides, taken before COVID-19 vaccination. The CDR3 DNA is TGTGCCAGCAGCGTAGAGGGCCCGACAGGGTTCTCTGGAAACACCATATATTTT. Its protein product is CASSVEGPTGFSGNTIYF.